What follows are 23 T cell receptor beta chains derived from one specimen sequenced in a study of CD8 T cells in acute hepatitis C reinfection. TCRdb keeps only in-frame clones here, not all; method: immunoSEQ multiplex PCR. Seen here are fewer than 40,000 clones, over 75% observed once, and the top ten hold roughly 11%. Stated time point: naive CD8 control sorted from an acute-time-point sample. The sequenced sample was naive CD8+ T cells from PBMCs. These TCRs come from a woman aged 18-30 years who spontaneously cleared hepatitis C infection.

J is TRBJ2-3 and V is TRBV7-9; 12 bases map to TRBD2. Per the germline V gene, CDR1 is SEHNR and CDR2 is FQNEAQ (reference sequence). This CDR3 comprises 17 residues. The V segment lost 3 bases and the J segment 5 bases; nucleotides outside the gene matches: 9. The CDR3 reads CASSLLLTSGRIDTQYF. The DNA of the CDR3 is TGTGCCAGCAGCTTGTTGCTGACTAGCGGGAGAATAGATACGCAGTATTTT.

V gene TRBV29-1 combines with J gene TRBJ1-1, with unresolved D. CDR1 and CDR2 (germline): SQVTM, ANQGSEA. The CDR3 sequence is 10 residues long. The germline V and J ends were trimmed by 3 bases and 5 bases, with 4 bases remaining between them. CDR3 sequence (DNA): TGCAGCGTTGACGGGACTGAAGCTTTCTTT. Its protein is CSVDGTEAFF.

This clone has just one count. The chain links TRBV6-1 to TRBJ1-2, with D possibly TRBD1 on 6 matching bases. Germline CDR1 is MNHNS and CDR2 is SASEGT. Trimming cost V 4 bases and J 4 bases, with 16 bases left between them. CDR3 length equals 15 residues. CDR3 protein: CASSGIIRGGYGYTF. CDR3 bases: TGTGCCAGCAGTGGTATTATCAGGGGCGGCTATGGCTACACCTTC.

This clone has a single count. V gene TRBV27 combines with J gene TRBJ1-1; D not certain. The CDR3 contains 14 residues. The V end was cut by 3 bases, the J end by 1 base, with 9 bases between. Germline CDR1 reads MNHEY; CDR2 reads SMNVEV (reference sequence). CDR3 nucleotides: TGTGCCAGCAGTTTGAAGGGAACGAACACTGAAGCTTTCTTT. It specifies CASSLKGTNTEAFF.

V gene TRBV27 combines with J gene TRBJ2-1; the D gene is possibly TRBD1 (5 bases). V lost 3 bases to trimming and J lost 5 bases, with 11 bases between them. The CDR3 is 14 amino acids. The germline gives CDR1 MNHEY, CDR2 SMNVEV (reference sequence). The CDR3 nucleotides read TGTGCCAGCAGTTTGGGCAGGGCGGACAATGAGCAGTTCTTC. Protein: CASSLGRADNEQFF.

The chain links TRBV10-3 to TRBJ2-1; 9 nucleotides agree with TRBD2. V trimming: 9 bases; J trimming: 3 bases; junction bases outside the gene matches: 6. The CDR3 consists of 14 residues. The germline V gene encodes CDR1 ENHRY and CDR2 SYGVKD. CDR3 region: CAMGLAGDYNEQFF. The DNA of the CDR3 is TGTGCCATGGGCTTAGCGGGAGACTACAATGAGCAGTTCTTC.

J is TRBJ2-5 and V is TRBV18; the D gene is possibly TRBD2 (6 bases). The CDR3 has 14 residues. The germline V and J ends were trimmed by 4 bases and 3 bases, with 12 bases remaining between them. CDR1 and CDR2 from the germline V gene are KGHSH and LQKENI. In DNA, the CDR3 is TGTGCCAGCTCACTCAGACTAGAGGAAGAGACCCAGTACTTC. Translated, it gives CASSLRLEEETQYF.

The V call is TRBV4-1, the J call TRBJ2-1, with 9 bases that match TRBD1. The CDR3 runs to 15 residues. V dropped 0 bases and J dropped 7; count of bases not matched to a gene: 4. Germline lookup yields CDR1 MGHRA and CDR2 YSYEKL. As DNA, the CDR3 is TGCGCCAGCAGCCAAGAGTCACAGGGGGCAAATGAGCAGTTCTTC. Its translation is CASSQESQGANEQFF.

The chain links TRBV9 to TRBJ2-2; D call uncertain. The germline V gene has CDR1 SGDLS and CDR2 YYNGEE. The CDR3 has 14 residues. V lost 4 bases, J lost 4 bases, and 11 bases lay in between. CDR3 nucleotides: TGTGCCAGCAGCCCCTCCCCTGGCACCGGGGAGCTGTTTTTT. Its translation is CASSPSPGTGELFF.

This chain uses TRBV9 with TRBJ2-1; TRBD2 matches 10 bases. CDR3 length equals 15 residues. V dropped 2 bases and J dropped 10; count of bases not matched to a gene: 9. Per germline, CDR1 SGDLS and CDR2 YYNGEE. DNA for the CDR3: TGTGCCAGCAGCGTCGACGTCACTAGCGGGACCGAGCAGTTCTTC. As protein: CASSVDVTSGTEQFF.

The chain uses TRBV7-9 and TRBJ1-1, with unresolved D. Germline-derived CDR1 and CDR2 are SEHNR and FQNEAQ (reference sequence). The V end was cut by 5 bases, the J end by 0 bases, with 10 bases between. This CDR3 spans 14 amino acids. The CDR3 DNA is TGTGCCAGCAGCACTTTATTCGTGAACACTGAAGCTTTCTTT. Translating it yields CASSTLFVNTEAFF. The variable domain in full, completed from reference TRBV7-9 and TRBJ1-1, reads DTGVSQNPRHKITKRGQNVTFRCDPISEHNRLYWYRQTLGQGPEFLTYFQNEAQLEKSRLLSDRFSAERPKGSFSTLEIQRTEQGDSAMYLCASSTLFVNTEAFFGQGTRLTVV.

In nucleotides, the CDR3 is TGTGCCAGCAGCTCTTTTCTAGGGGACCCAACCACAGATACGCAGTATTTT. Translation: CASSSFLGDPTTDTQYF. The rearrangement joins TRBV5-4 to TRBJ2-3; D possibly matches TRBD1 or TRBD2 (5 bases each). The CDR3 runs 17 residues. V gave up 3 bases and J gave up 2 bases, with 19 bases separating them. Per the germline V gene, CDR1 is SGHNT and CDR2 is YYREEE (reference sequence).

CDR3 sequence reads: CASSPKLAGQRDTQYF. DNA of the CDR3: TGTGCCAGCAGCCCAAAACTAGCGGGGCAGAGGGATACGCAGTATTTT. This chain joins TRBV9 and TRBJ2-3, with 10 bases aligning to TRBD2. V lost 4 bases to trimming and J lost 6 bases; unmatched junction nucleotides: 11. This CDR3 is built from 16 residues. Germline assignment: CDR1 SGDLS and CDR2 YYNGEE.

CDR3 residues: CASSSAGEQYF. CDR3 nucleotides: TGTGCCAGCAGTTCGGCGGGCGAGCAGTACTTC. The V call is TRBV27, the J call TRBJ2-7; a possible D gene is TRBD2 (5 bases). The germline V gene has CDR1 MNHEY and CDR2 SMNVEV (reference sequence). The ends were cut back, 4 bases at V and 6 bases at J, with 7 bases in the middle. This CDR3 region has 11 residues.

This clone has just one count. The V and J genes are TRBV9 and TRBJ1-2; TRBD1 might be the D (5 bases). CDR1 is SGDLS and CDR2 is YYNGEE in the germline V gene. Trimming took off 4 bases at V and 4 bases at J, with 14 bases between the two ends. The CDR3 consists of 14 residues. CDR3 in amino acids: CASSLDIVGYGYTF. The CDR3 DNA is TGTGCCAGCAGCTTGGACATCGTTGGCTATGGCTACACCTTC. Variable domain in full (rest from reference TRBV9 and TRBJ1-2): DSGVTQTPKHLITATGQRVTLRCSPRSGDLSVYWYQQSLDQGLQFLIQYYNGEERAKGNILERFSAQQFPDLHSELNLSSLELGDSALYFCASSLDIVGYGYTFGSGTRLTVV.

The chain uses TRBV7-5 and TRBJ2-5; the table's D call TRBD2 went unverified against the DNA. TRBV7-5 is designated a pseudogene. CDR3 size: 15 residues. In DNA, the CDR3 is TGTGTCAGAAGCTTAGTACTAGCGGGCCCAGAGACCCAGTACTTC. Encoded protein: CVRSLVLAGPETQYF.

This sequence joins TRBV2 and TRBJ2-1, with 7 bases aligning to TRBD2. The CDR3 is 10 residues long. CDR1 and CDR2 from the germline V gene are SNHLY and FYNNEI. V lost 7 bases, J lost 15 bases, and 6 bases stayed unmatched. The CDR3 DNA is TGTGCCAGCAAAGGACTAGACCTGTTCTTC. Translating gives CASKGLDLFF. The variable domain in full, completed from reference TRBV2 and TRBJ2-1, reads EPEVTQTPSHQVTQMGQEVILRCVPISNHLYFYWYRQILGQKVEFLVSFYNNEISEKSEIFDDQFSVERPDGSNFTLKIRSTKLEDSAMYFCASKGLDLFFGPGTRLTVL.

This chain uses TRBV9 with TRBJ2-6; no definite D call. This CDR3 has 16 amino acids. Germline CDR1 SGDLS, CDR2 YYNGEE. Deletions cut 1 base from V and 0 bases from J, with 8 bases between. This CDR3 is CASSVSWSSGANVLTF. The DNA for the CDR3 is TGTGCCAGCAGCGTAAGCTGGAGCTCTGGGGCCAACGTCCTGACTTTC.

In this sample, this clone turned up once. The rearrangement links TRBV13 to TRBJ2-7; D remains unclear. This CDR3 contains 15 residues. Germline CDR1 and CDR2: PRHDT and FYEKMQ (reference sequence). V was clipped by 0 bases and J by 1 base, with 10 bases between them. CDR3 sequence reads: CASSLGGNPSYEQYF. As DNA, the CDR3 is TGTGCCAGCAGCTTAGGAGGGAACCCATCCTACGAGCAGTACTTC.

This rearrangement joins TRBV25-1 to TRBJ2-1; 7 bases fit TRBD2. The J segment lost 6 bases and the V segment lost 2 bases, leaving 10 bases of the junction unmatched. CDR3 length: 16 residues. Germline assignment: CDR1 MGHDK and CDR2 SYGVNS. This CDR3 reads CASSESRREWVNEQFF. In DNA, the CDR3 is TGTGCCAGCAGTGAAAGTCGGCGGGAGTGGGTCAATGAGCAGTTCTTC.

The count of this clone is one. The chain couples TRBV27 to TRBJ2-7; D perhaps matches TRBD2 (6 bases). Trimming removed 4 bases from V and 7 bases from J, with 8 bases in between. The CDR3 consists of 11 residues. CDR1 and CDR2 from the germline V gene are MNHEY and SMNVEV (reference sequence). The DNA of the CDR3 is TGTGCCAGCAGTTGGGCGGGAGAGCAGTACTTC. As protein: CASSWAGEQYF.

The chain employs TRBV11-2 and TRBJ2-3; weak D call: TRBD2 (7 bases). Germline V lookup: CDR1 SGHAT, CDR2 FQNNGV. Trimming removed 2 bases at V and 1 base at J, with 19 bases between. The CDR3 is made up of 18 amino acids. The CDR3 reads CASSLIFAAGAGTDTQYF. The DNA for the CDR3 is TGTGCCAGCAGCTTAATTTTTGCGGCGGGGGCCGGCACAGATACGCAGTATTTT.

The chain carries TRBV19 and TRBJ2-1; the match to TRBD2 covers 8 bases. CDR1 is LNHDA and CDR2 is SQIVND in the germline V gene (reference sequence). CDR3 length equals 14 residues. V lost 11 bases and J lost 6; bases outside the gene matches: 12. The CDR3 bases are TGTGCCGCCACCGGGGCGGGAGGAATCAATGAGCAGTTCTTC. It translates to CAATGAGGINEQFF.